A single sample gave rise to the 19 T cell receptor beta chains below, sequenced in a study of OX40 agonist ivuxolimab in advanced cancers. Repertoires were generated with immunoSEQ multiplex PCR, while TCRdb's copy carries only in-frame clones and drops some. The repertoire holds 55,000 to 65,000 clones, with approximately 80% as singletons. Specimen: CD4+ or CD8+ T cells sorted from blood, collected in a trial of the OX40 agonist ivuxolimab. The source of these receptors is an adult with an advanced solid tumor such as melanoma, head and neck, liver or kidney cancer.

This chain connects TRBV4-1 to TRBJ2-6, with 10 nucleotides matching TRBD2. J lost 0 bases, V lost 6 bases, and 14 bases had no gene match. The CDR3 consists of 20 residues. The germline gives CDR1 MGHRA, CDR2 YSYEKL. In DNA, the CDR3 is TGCGCCAGCAGGGTAATTGAGACTAGCGGGTTGAGCTCTGGGGCCAACGTCCTGACTTTC. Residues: CASRVIETSGLSSGANVLTF.

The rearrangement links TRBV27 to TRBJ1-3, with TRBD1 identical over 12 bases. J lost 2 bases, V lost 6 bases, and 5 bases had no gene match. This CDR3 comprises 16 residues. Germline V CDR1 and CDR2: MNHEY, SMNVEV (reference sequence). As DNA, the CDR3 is TGTGCCAGCAGAGGCCGGGACAGGGGGCCTGGAAACACCATATATTTT. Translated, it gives CASRGRDRGPGNTIYF.

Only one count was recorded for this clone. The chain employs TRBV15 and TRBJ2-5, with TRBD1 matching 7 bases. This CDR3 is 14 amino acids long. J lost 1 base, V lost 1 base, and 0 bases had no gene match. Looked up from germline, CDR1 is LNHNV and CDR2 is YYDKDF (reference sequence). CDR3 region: CATSRGQGQETQYF. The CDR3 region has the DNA TGTGCCACCAGCAGAGGACAGGGCCAAGAGACCCAGTACTTC. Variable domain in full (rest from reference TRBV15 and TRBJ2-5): DAMVIQNPRYQVTQFGKPVTLSCSQTLNHNVMYWYQQKSSQAPKLLFHYYDKDFNNEADTPDNFQSRRPNTSFCFLDIRSPGLGDTAMYLCATSRGQGQETQYFGPGTRLLVL.

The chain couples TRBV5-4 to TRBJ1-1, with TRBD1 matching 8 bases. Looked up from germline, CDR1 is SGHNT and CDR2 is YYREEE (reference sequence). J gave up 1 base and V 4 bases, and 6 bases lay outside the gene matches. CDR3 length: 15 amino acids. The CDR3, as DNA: TGTGCCAGCAGCGACGCCGGGACAGGGAACACTGAAGCTTTCTTT. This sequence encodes CASSDAGTGNTEAFF.

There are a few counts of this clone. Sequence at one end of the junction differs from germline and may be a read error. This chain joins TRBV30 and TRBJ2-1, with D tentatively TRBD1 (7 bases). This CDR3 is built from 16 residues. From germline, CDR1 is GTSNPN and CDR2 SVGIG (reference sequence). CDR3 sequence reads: CAWSDRGLPSSNEQFF. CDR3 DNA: TGTGCCTGGAGTGACAGGGGACTCCCTTCCTCCAATGAGCAGTTCTTC.

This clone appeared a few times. The CDR3 loop reads CASSLAGGGTGYGYTF. In DNA, the CDR3 is TGTGCCAGCAGCTTAGCGGGGGGGGGCACGGGCTATGGCTACACCTTC. The rearrangement uses TRBV7-2 and TRBJ1-2, with a possible D match to TRBD1 (6 bases). V dropped 0 bases and J dropped 4 bases, with 15 bases sitting between them. This CDR3 region has 16 residues. Per the germline V gene, CDR1 is SGHTA and CDR2 is FQGNSA.

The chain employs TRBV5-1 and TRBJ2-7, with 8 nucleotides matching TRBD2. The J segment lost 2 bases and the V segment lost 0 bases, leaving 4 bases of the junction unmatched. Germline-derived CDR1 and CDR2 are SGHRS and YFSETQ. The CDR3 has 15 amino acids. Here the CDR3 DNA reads TGCGCCAGCAGCTTGGCATTAGCGGGAACCTACGAGCAGTACTTC. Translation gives CASSLALAGTYEQYF.

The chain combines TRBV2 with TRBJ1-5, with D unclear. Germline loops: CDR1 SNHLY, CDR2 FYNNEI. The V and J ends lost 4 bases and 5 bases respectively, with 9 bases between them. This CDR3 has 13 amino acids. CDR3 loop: CASSVGRDQPQHF. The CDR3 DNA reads TGTGCCAGCAGTGTTGGGCGGGATCAGCCCCAGCATTTT.

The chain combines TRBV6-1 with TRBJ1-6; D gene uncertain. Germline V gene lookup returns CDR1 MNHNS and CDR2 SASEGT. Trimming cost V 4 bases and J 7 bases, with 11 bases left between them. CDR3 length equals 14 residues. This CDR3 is CASSGRSPNSPLHF. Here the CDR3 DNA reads TGTGCCAGCAGTGGGCGGAGCCCCAATTCACCCCTCCACTTT.

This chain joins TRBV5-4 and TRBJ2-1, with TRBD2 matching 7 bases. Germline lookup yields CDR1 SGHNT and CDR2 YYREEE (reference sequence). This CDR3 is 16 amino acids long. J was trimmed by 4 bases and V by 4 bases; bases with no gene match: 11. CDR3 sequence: CASSPVVSSGYNEQFF. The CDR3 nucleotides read TGTGCCAGCAGCCCGGTCGTGTCTAGCGGTTACAATGAGCAGTTCTTC.

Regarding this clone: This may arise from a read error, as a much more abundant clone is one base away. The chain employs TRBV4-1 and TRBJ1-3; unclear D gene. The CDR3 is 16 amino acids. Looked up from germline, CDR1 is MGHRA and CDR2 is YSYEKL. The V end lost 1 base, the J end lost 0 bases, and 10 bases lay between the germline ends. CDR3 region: CASSQAYTSSGNTIYF. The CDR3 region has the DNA TGCGCCAGCAGCCAAGCGTATACGAGCTCTGGAAACACCATATATTTT.

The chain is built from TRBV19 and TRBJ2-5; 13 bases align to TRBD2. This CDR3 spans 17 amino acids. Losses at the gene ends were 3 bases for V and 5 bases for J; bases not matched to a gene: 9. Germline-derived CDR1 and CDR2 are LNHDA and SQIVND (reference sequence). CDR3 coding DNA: TGTGCCAGTAGTATTTCCGGGACTAGCGGGAAATTGGAGACCCAGTACTTC. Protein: CASSISGTSGKLETQYF.

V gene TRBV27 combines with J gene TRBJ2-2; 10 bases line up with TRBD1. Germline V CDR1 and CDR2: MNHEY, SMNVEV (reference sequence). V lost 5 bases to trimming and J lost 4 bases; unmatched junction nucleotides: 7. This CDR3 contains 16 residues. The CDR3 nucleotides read TGTGCCAGCAGTCCCCGGACAGGGGGGTTCACCGGGGAGCTGTTTTTT. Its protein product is CASSPRTGGFTGELFF.

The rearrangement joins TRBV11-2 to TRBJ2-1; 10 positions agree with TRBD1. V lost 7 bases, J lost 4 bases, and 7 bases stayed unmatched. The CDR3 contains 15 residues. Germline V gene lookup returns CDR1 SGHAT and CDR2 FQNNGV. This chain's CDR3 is CASTPGTGAYNEQFF. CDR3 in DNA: TGTGCCAGCACCCCCGGGACAGGGGCGTACAATGAGCAGTTCTTC.

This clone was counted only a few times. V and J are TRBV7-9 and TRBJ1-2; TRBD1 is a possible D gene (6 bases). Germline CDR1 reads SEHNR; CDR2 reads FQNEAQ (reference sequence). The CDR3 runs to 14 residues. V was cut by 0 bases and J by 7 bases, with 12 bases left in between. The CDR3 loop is CASSLAGETGGYTF. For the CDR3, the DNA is TGTGCCAGCAGCTTAGCGGGAGAGACAGGTGGCTACACCTTC.

In DNA form, the CDR3 reads TGTGCCAGCAGCTTGGCCGTCTCACCAACACTCACAGATACGCAGTATTTT. Translated: CASSLAVSPTLTDTQYF. This chain uses TRBV5-5 with TRBJ2-3; no reliable D call. The CDR3 extends over 17 amino acids. The germline V and J ends were trimmed by 0 bases and 2 bases, with 16 bases remaining between them. Germline V lookup: CDR1 SGHKS, CDR2 YYEKEE (reference sequence).

CDR3 in DNA: TGTGCCAGCAGCCCCACGGACAGGGGGTCTAGGGAGACCCAGTACTTC. Encoded protein: CASSPTDRGSRETQYF. The V and J genes are TRBV7-3 and TRBJ2-5, with TRBD1 matching 10 bases. Germline assignment: CDR1 SGHTA and CDR2 FQGTGA. Germline trimming cut 5 bases from V and 5 bases from J; bases unmatched to any gene: 11. The CDR3 runs to 16 residues.

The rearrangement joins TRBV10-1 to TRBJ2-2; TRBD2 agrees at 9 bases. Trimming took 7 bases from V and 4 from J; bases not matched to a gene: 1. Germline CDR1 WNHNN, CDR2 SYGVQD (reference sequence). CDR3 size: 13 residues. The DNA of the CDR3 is TGCGCCAGCAAAGCGGGAGGCACCGGGGAGCTGTTTTTT. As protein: CASKAGGTGELFF.

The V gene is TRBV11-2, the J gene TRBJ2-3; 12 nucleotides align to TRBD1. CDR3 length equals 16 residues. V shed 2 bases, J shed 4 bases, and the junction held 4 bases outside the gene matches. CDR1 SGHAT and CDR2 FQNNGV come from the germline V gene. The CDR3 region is CASSLLGTGGADTQYF. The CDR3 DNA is TGTGCCAGCAGCTTATTGGGGACAGGGGGCGCAGATACGCAGTATTTT.